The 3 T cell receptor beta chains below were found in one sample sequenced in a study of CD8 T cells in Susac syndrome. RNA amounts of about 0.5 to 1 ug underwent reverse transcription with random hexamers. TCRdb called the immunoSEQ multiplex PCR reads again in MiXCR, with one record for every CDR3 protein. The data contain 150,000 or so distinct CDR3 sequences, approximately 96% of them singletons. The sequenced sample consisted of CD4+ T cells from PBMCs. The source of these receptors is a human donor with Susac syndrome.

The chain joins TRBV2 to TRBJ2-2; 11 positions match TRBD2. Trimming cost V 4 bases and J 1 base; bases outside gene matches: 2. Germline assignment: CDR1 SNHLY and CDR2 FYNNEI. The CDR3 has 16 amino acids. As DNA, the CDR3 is TGTGCCAGCAGTGGCCTAGCGGGGGGGAACACCGGGGAGCTGTTTTTT. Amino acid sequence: CASSGLAGGNTGELFF.

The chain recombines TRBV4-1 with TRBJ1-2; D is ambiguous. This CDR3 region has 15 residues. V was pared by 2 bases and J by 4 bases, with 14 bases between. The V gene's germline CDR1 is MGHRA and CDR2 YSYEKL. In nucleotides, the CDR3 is TGCGCCAGCAGCCAAATCCGGGGATCCTCCTATGGCTACACCTTC. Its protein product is CASSQIRGSSYGYTF.

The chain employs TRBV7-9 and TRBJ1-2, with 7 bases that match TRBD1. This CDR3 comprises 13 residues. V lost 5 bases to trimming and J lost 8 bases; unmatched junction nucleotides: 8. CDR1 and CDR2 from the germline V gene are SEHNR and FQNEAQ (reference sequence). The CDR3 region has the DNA TGTGCCAGCAGCCGGGACAGTGAGTGGGGCTACACCTTC. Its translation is CASSRDSEWGYTF.